The sequence of this TCR beta chain was determined in a study of breast tumors, draining lymph nodes, adjacent tissues. General study points: The lymph node origin of tumor T cells was framed as consistent with a hypothesis, not demonstrated. Tumor repertoires ranked between lymph nodes and nontumor tissue in diversity, with V and J gene preferences. Compared with basal-like, luminal-like tumors shared significantly more repertoire with nontumor tissue. The data were judged consistent with most tumor T cells coming from lymph node and expanding in tumor.

In TCRdb, the multiplex PCR reads were re-called with MiXCR into one record per CDR3 protein. The top ten clones hold roughly 2.7% of a sample with some 140,000 distinct CDR3 sequences, around 20% of them seen once. Samples came from axillary lymph nodes draining the breast cancer. V dropped 4 bases and J dropped 4; count of bases not matched to a gene: 4. Germline CDR1 MNHEY, CDR2 SVGAGI. The CDR3 totals 14 residues. At least ten counts were recorded for this clonotype. The antigen remains undetermined. This TCR was recovered from a female donor with breast cancer. Some clones in this sample may be carry-over from other donors' samples. Sequencing was performed on axillary lymph node tissue. This chain links TRBV6-5 with TRBJ2-1; 7 bases align to TRBD1. CDR3 coding DNA: TGTGCCAGCAGTTGGGGGACAGATTACAATGAGCAGTTCTTC. Translating it yields CASSWGTDYNEQFF.